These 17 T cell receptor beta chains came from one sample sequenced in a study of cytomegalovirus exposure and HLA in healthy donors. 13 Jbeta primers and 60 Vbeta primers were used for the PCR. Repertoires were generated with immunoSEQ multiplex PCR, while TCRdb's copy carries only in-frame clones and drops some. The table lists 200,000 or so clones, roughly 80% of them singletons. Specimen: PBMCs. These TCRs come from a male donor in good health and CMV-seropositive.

CDR3 sequence reads: CAWRLRINEKLFF. CDR3 nucleotide sequence: TGTGCCTGGAGGCTCAGGATTAATGAAAAACTGTTTTTT. V gene TRBV30 combines with J gene TRBJ1-4, with unresolved D. V was clipped by 3 bases and J by 4 bases, with 9 bases between them. Germline V gene data show CDR1 as GTSNPN and CDR2 as SVGIG (reference sequence). This CDR3 spans 13 amino acids.

CDR3 loop: CASSPGRGENNEQFF. In DNA form, the CDR3 reads TGTGCCAGCTCGCCTGGCCGGGGGGAGAACAATGAGCAGTTCTTC. This rearrangement joins TRBV18 to TRBJ2-1; 7 bases align to TRBD2. Germline assignment: CDR1 KGHSH and CDR2 LQKENI. V lost 6 bases to trimming and J lost 5 bases; unmatched junction nucleotides: 10. The CDR3 has 15 amino acids.

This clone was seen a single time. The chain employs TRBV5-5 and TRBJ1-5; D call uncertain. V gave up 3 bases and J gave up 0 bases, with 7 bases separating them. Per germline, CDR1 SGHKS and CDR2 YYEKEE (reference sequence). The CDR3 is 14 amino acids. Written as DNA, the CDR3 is TGTGCCAGCAGCTCCTCCTATAGCAATCAGCCCCAGCATTTT. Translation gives CASSSSYSNQPQHF.

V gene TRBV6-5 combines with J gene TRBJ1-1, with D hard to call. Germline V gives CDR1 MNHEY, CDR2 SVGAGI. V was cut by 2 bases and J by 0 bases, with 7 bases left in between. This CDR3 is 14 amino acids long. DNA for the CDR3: TGTGCCAGCAGTTACGTCGGGGTGAACACTGAAGCTTTCTTT. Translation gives CASSYVGVNTEAFF.

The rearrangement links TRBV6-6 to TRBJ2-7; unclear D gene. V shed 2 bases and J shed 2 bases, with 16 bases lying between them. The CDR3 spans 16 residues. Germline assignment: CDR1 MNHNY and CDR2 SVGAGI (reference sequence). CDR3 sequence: CASSYPANPTPYEQYF. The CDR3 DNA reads TGTGCCAGCAGTTACCCCGCTAATCCCACCCCCTACGAGCAGTACTTC.

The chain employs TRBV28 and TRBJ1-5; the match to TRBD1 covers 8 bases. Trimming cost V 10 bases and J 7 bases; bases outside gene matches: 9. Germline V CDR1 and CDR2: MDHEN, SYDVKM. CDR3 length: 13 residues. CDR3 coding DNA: TGTGCCACTCGACAGGGGCTCTACCAGCCCCAGCATTTT. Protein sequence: CATRQGLYQPQHF.

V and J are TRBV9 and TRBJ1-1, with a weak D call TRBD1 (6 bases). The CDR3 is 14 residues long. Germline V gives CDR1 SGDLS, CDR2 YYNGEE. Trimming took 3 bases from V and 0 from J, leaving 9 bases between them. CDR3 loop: CASSAQGLNTEAFF. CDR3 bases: TGTGCCAGCAGCGCGCAGGGGCTGAACACTGAAGCTTTCTTT.

This CDR3 reads CASSVEQGPYPYEQYF. In nucleotides, the CDR3 is TGCGCCAGCAGCGTAGAACAGGGGCCGTACCCCTACGAGCAGTACTTC. V is TRBV5-1 and J is TRBJ2-5; 7 bases match TRBD1. The J call may be in error: the DNA end matches TRBJ2-7 better. The CDR3 loop spans 16 amino acids. Germline-derived CDR1 and CDR2 are SGHRS and YFSETQ.

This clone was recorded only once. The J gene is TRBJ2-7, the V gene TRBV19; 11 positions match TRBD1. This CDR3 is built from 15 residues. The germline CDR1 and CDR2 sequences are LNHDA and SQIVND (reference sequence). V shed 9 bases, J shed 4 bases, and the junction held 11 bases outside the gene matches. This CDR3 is CASLAGTGGDYEQYF. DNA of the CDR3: TGTGCCAGCCTAGCCGGGACAGGGGGGGATTACGAGCAGTACTTC.

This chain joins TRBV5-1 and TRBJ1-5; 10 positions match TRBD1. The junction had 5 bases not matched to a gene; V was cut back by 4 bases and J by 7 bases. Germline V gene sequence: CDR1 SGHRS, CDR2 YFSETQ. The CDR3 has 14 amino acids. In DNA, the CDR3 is TGCGCCAGCAGCGCGGGACAGGGGACCCAGCCCCAGCATTTT. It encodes CASSAGQGTQPQHF. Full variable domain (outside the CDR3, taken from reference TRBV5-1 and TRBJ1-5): KAGVTQTPRYLIKTRGQQVTLSCSPISGHRSVSWYQQTPGQGLQFLFEYFSETQRNKGNFPGRFSGRQFSNSRSEMNVSTLELGDSALYLCASSAGQGTQPQHFGDGTRLSIL.

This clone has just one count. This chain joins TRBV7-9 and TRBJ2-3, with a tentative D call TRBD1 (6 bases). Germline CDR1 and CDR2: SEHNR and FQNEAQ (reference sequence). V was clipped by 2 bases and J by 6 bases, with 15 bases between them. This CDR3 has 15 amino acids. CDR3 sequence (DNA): TGTGCCAGCAGCTTAATCCGGACAGTGATCGATACGCAGTATTTT. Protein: CASSLIRTVIDTQYF.

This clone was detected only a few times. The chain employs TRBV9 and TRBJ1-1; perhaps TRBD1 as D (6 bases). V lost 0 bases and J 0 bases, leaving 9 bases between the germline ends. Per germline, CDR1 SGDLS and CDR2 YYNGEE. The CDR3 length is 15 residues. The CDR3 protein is CASSVGGGMNTEAFF. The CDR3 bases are TGTGCCAGCAGCGTAGGGGGGGGCATGAACACTGAAGCTTTCTTT.

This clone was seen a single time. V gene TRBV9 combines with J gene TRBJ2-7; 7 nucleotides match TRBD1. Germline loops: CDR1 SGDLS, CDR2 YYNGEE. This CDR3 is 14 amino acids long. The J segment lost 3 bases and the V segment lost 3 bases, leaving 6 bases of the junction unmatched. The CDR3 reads CASSAGTEYYEQYF. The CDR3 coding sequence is TGTGCCAGCAGCGCCGGGACAGAATACTACGAGCAGTACTTC. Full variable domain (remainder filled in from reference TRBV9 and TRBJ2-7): DSGVTQTPKHLITATGQRVTLRCSPRSGDLSVYWYQQSLDQGLQFLIQYYNGEERAKGNILERFSAQQFPDLHSELNLSSLELGDSALYFCASSAGTEYYEQYFGPGTRLTVT.

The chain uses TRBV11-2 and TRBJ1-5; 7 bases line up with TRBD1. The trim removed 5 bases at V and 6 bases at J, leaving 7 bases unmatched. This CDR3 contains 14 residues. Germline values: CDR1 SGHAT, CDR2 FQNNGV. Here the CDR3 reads CASSPDRDSQPQHF. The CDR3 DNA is TGTGCCAGCAGCCCCGACAGGGATAGTCAGCCCCAGCATTTT.

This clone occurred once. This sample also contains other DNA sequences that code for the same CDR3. The CDR3 nucleotides are TGTGCCAGCTCACCCCGGGGGGCAACTAATGAAAAACTGTTTTTT. This gives the protein CASSPRGATNEKLFF. The chain has TRBV18 and TRBJ1-4; TRBD1 might be the D (5 bases). This CDR3 is built from 15 residues. The V and J ends lost 3 bases and 0 bases respectively, with 8 bases between them. CDR1 is KGHSH and CDR2 is LQKENI in the germline V gene.

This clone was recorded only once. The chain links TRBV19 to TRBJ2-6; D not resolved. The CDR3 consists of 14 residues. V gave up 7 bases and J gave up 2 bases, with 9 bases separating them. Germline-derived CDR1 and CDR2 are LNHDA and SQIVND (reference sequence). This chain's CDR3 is CASISQAGANVLTF. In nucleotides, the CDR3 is TGTGCCAGTATTTCTCAGGCTGGGGCCAACGTCCTGACTTTC.

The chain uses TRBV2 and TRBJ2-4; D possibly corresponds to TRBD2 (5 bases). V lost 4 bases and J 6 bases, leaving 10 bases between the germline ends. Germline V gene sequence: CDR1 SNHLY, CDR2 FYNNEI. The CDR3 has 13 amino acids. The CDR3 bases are TGTGCCAGCAGTGGCCTAGCAGGAAACATTCAGTACTTC. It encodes CASSGLAGNIQYF. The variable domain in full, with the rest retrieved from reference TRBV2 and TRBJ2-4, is EPEVTQTPSHQVTQMGQEVILRCVPISNHLYFYWYRQILGQKVEFLVSFYNNEISEKSEIFDDQFSVERPDGSNFTLKIRSTKLEDSAMYFCASSGLAGNIQYFGAGTRLSVL.